This T cell receptor beta chain came from a study of cytomegalovirus exposure and HLA in healthy donors. The CDR3 runs to 17 residues. Deletions cut 0 bases from V and 6 bases from J, with 21 bases between. The germline V gene encodes CDR1 SGHNT and CDR2 YYREEE (reference sequence). Clones were read by immunoSEQ multiplex PCR, and TCRdb kept only the in-frame ones, dropping some. The profile shows over 110,000 clones, roughly nine tenths of them singletons. While the first cohort had 500 to 700 subjects, the donors belonged to the separate validation cohort of over a hundred subjects. This clone was picked up a small number of times. Its cognate antigen is unknown. Study observations and caveats: According to a subsequent analysis, TCR clusters identified in the first cohort showed a tendency to co-occur across the approximately 120 validation repertoires. Researchers counted about 150 TCR beta chains as cytomegalovirus-associated.

The source material was PBMCs. The V call is TRBV5-4, the J call TRBJ1-2; D gene ambiguous. The clonotype originates from a man aged 18 to 30 in good health and CMV-seronegative. Written as DNA, the CDR3 is TGTGCCAGCAGCTTGGGCCAGGAGGCGCCCCAATGGAATGGCTACACCTTC. Protein sequence: CASSLGQEAPQWNGYTF.